These 27 T cell receptor beta chains came from one sample sequenced in a study of early T cells in non-severe SARS-CoV-2 infection. TCRdb re-derived calls from the 5' RACE reads in MiXCR, one entry per CDR3 protein. The data contain about 59,000 distinct CDR3 sequences, around 14% of them singletons. Here the sequenced sample was whole blood, taken at baseline. Receptors originate from an adult who was a healthcare worker with PCR-confirmed SARS-CoV-2 infection or an uninfected control (not recorded which).

This clonotype was seen just once. CDR3 region: CAIALDEAAVSTDTQYF. The DNA for the CDR3 is TGTGCCATCGCCCTCGACGAAGCGGCCGTTAGCACAGATACGCAGTATTTT. This chain uses TRBV6-2 or TRBV6-3 with TRBJ2-3; D is possibly TRBD2 (5 bases). V was clipped by 10 bases and J by 0 bases, with 23 bases between them. The CDR3 sequence is 17 residues long. Looked up from germline, CDR1 is MNHEY and CDR2 is SVGEGT.

The chain recombines TRBV5-5 with TRBJ2-7; the D call may be TRBD1 or TRBD2 (5 bases each). V shed 4 bases and J shed 1 base, with 12 bases lying between them. The germline V gene encodes CDR1 SGHKS and CDR2 YYEKEE (reference sequence). The CDR3 runs to 14 residues. In nucleotides, the CDR3 is TGTGCCAGCAGCGTGGGGGACGGTTCCTACGAGCAGTACTTC. Protein: CASSVGDGSYEQYF.

The CDR3 coding sequence is TGCAGTGCCCTACTAGCGGGGGGCACAGATACGCAGTATTTT. Residues: CSALLAGGTDTQYF. The gene calls are TRBV20-1 and TRBJ2-3, with TRBD2 matching over 11 bases. V was clipped by 6 bases and J by 1 base; unmatched bases: 3. This CDR3 is 14 amino acids long. CDR1 and CDR2 from the germline V gene are DFQATT and SNEGSKA (reference sequence).

The V and J genes are TRBV29-1 and TRBJ2-7; 9 bases line up with TRBD2. The CDR3 sequence is 16 residues long. J lost 0 bases, V lost 0 bases, and 6 bases had no gene match. The germline CDR1 and CDR2 sequences are SQVTM and ANQGSEA. CDR3 DNA sequence: TGCAGCGTTGAAGATCCAGCGGGAGGTAGCTCCTACGAGCAGTACTTC. It yields the protein CSVEDPAGGSSYEQYF.

This clonotype was recorded a few times. The chain has TRBV29-1 and TRBJ2-6; D may be TRBD1 (6 bases). Germline CDR1 is SQVTM and CDR2 is ANQGSEA. The CDR3 spans 15 residues. The ends were cut back, 6 bases at V and 0 bases at J, with 12 bases in the middle. As DNA, the CDR3 is TGCAGCGTCGAGGGACAAGCCTCTGGGGCCAACGTCCTGACTTTC. It is translated as CSVEGQASGANVLTF.

The chain has TRBV29-1 and TRBJ1-1; D remains unclear. The CDR3 totals 12 residues. Per germline, CDR1 SQVTM and CDR2 ANQGSEA. Between the trimmed V and J ends, which lost 7 bases and 6 bases, there was a span of 15 bases. This CDR3 reads CSAIRHTAEAFF. In nucleotides, the CDR3 is TGCAGCGCCATAAGACACACCGCTGAAGCTTTCTTT.

This chain uses TRBV7-2 with TRBJ2-1; TRBD2 is a possible D gene (6 bases). CDR3 length: 15 amino acids. Germline assignment: CDR1 SGHTA and CDR2 FQGNSA. The V end lost 5 bases, the J end lost 3 bases, and 14 bases lay between the germline ends. The CDR3: CASSQGGGRYNEQFF. The CDR3 DNA reads as TGTGCCAGCAGCCAGGGAGGCGGACGCTACAATGAGCAGTTCTTC.

There are many counts of this clonotype. J is TRBJ1-1 and V is TRBV9; unclear D gene. V was shortened by 3 bases and J by 5 bases, with 8 bases between the two germline ends. Germline CDR1 and CDR2: SGDLS and YYNGEE. CDR3 length equals 12 residues. The DNA for the CDR3 is TGTGCCAGCAGCGCCACCGGGACTGAAGCTTTCTTT. Residues: CASSATGTEAFF.

This sequence joins TRBV24-1 and TRBJ2-1; 11 bases are shared with TRBD2. V dropped 9 bases and J dropped 7; count of bases not matched to a gene: 7. Germline V gene data show CDR1 as KGHDR and CDR2 as SFDVKD. The CDR3 length is 14 residues. The CDR3 nucleotides are TGTGCCACCTCGACTAGCGGGACGGGTAATGAGCAGTTCTTC. The encoded protein is CATSTSGTGNEQFF.

This clonotype was recorded once. The chain uses TRBV7-9 and TRBJ1-6; 9 bases are a match to TRBD1. The CDR3 totals 13 residues. V trimming: 5 bases; J trimming: 10 bases; junction bases outside the gene matches: 3. Germline lookup yields CDR1 SEHNR and CDR2 FQNEAQ (reference sequence). This chain's CDR3 is CASSTDRGSPLHF. The DNA of the CDR3 is TGTGCCAGCAGCACGGACAGGGGCTCACCCCTCCACTTT.

This clonotype was recorded at least ten times. The chain joins TRBV18 to TRBJ1-2; D unclear. The CDR3 has 12 amino acids. Trimming removed 3 bases from V and 5 bases from J, with 7 bases in between. Looked up from germline, CDR1 is KGHSH and CDR2 is LQKENI. The CDR3 loop reads CASSPDSYGYTF. In DNA form, the CDR3 reads TGTGCCAGCTCACCGGACTCATATGGCTACACCTTC.

Ten or more counts support this clonotype. V usage is TRBV5-4 and J usage is TRBJ1-2; D uncertain. Germline V gives CDR1 SGHNT, CDR2 YYREEE (reference sequence). The CDR3 is 15 residues long. Trimming took off 0 bases at V and 1 base at J, with 10 bases between the two ends. CDR3 sequence: CASSLDPGHNYGYTF. Here the CDR3 DNA reads TGTGCCAGCAGCTTGGATCCTGGGCATAACTATGGCTACACCTTC.

This clonotype was detected a few times. The rearrangement uses TRBV5-1 and TRBJ1-4; D uncertain. This CDR3 comprises 14 residues. Germline lookup yields CDR1 SGHRS and CDR2 YFSETQ. The V end was cut by 0 bases, the J end by 6 bases, with 9 bases between. The CDR3 coding sequence is TGCGCCAGCAGCTTGGGGGCGGAAGATGAAAAACTGTTTTTT. This encodes CASSLGAEDEKLFF.

A note on this clonotype: The germline gene is not matched at one end of the junction; a read error may be the cause. V is TRBV12-3 or TRBV12-4 and J is TRBJ2-2; maybe TRBD2 (7 bases). CDR3 length: 17 residues. CDR3 coding DNA: TGTGCCAGCAGCTTAGGGGGGGTCCTTGAGAACACCGGGGAGCTGTTTTTT. Translating gives CASSLGGVLENTGELFF.

J is TRBJ1-2 and V is TRBV6-1; no clear D. The ends were cut back, 0 bases at V and 2 bases at J, with 4 bases in the middle. The CDR3 is 13 residues long. Germline values: CDR1 MNHNS, CDR2 SASEGT. CDR3 DNA: TGTGCCAGCAGTGAAGCACAGAACTATGGCTACACCTTC. This translates into CASSEAQNYGYTF.

This clonotype was observed many times. This rearrangement joins TRBV7-2 to TRBJ1-4, with 7 nucleotides matching TRBD1. The CDR3 is made up of 16 amino acids. The V segment lost 4 bases and the J segment 4 bases; nucleotides outside the gene matches: 9. The germline gives CDR1 SGHTA, CDR2 FQGNSA. The CDR3 DNA is TGTGCCAGCAGCTCGCACCGGGACAGACTTAATGAAAAACTGTTTTTT. It codes for CASSSHRDRLNEKLFF.

This clonotype was found many times. CDR3 nucleotide sequence: TGTGCCAGCAGCTCAGATGGACAGGGGAGAAAACTGTTTTTT. Encoded protein: CASSSDGQGRKLFF. The J gene is TRBJ1-4, the V gene TRBV11-2; 9 bases line up with TRBD1. V lost 4 bases, J lost 10 bases, and 7 bases stayed unmatched. CDR1 and CDR2 from the germline V gene are SGHAT and FQNNGV. This CDR3 comprises 14 residues. The variable domain in full, with the rest retrieved from reference TRBV11-2 and TRBJ1-4, is EAGVAQSPRYKIIEKRQSVAFWCNPISGHATLYWYQQILGQGPKLLIQFQNNGVVDDSQLPKDRFSAERLKGVDSTLKIQPAKLEDSAVYLCASSSDGQGRKLFFGSGTQLSVL.

This clonotype was observed many times. The CDR3 protein is CASSLDRLNEQFF. CDR3 in DNA: TGTGCCAGCAGCTTAGACAGACTCAATGAGCAGTTCTTC. The chain combines TRBV7-9 with TRBJ2-1; no clear D. There are 13 residues in the CDR3. V was clipped by 1 base and J by 6 bases, with 7 bases between them. Germline CDR1 reads SEHNR; CDR2 reads FQNEAQ (reference sequence).

V gene TRBV6-1 combines with J gene TRBJ1-3; D call uncertain. This CDR3 region has 16 residues. In germline, CDR1 is MNHNS, CDR2 SASEGT. The germline V and J ends were trimmed by 1 base and 0 bases, with 10 bases remaining between them. CDR3 sequence: CASSEDRSISGNTIYF. CDR3 sequence (DNA): TGTGCCAGCAGTGAAGACCGCTCCATCTCTGGAAACACCATATATTTT.

This chain connects TRBV6-2 or TRBV6-3 to TRBJ2-3; TRBD2 agrees at 11 bases. CDR1 MNHEY and CDR2 SVGEGT come from the germline V gene. J lost 2 bases, V lost 6 bases, and 7 bases had no gene match. The CDR3 is 16 amino acids. The CDR3 bases are TGTGCCAGCAGGTACGGGACTAGCGGACTCACAGATACGCAGTATTTT. This encodes CASRYGTSGLTDTQYF.

This clonotype was counted between two and nine times. The chain combines TRBV6-5 with TRBJ2-2; D unresolved. V was pared by 6 bases and J by 0 bases, with 8 bases between. This CDR3 is 14 amino acids long. The V gene's germline CDR1 is MNHEY and CDR2 SVGAGI. CDR3 nucleotides: TGTGCCAGCAGCTGGACCGCGAACACCGGGGAGCTGTTTTTT. Its protein is CASSWTANTGELFF.

This clonotype was picked up a small number of times. V gene TRBV21-1 combines with J gene TRBJ2-7; no DNA check was done on the table's D call, TRBD1. TRBV21-1 is given as a pseudogene. The CDR3 sequence is 13 residues long. The CDR3 DNA is TGTGCCAGCAGCGCCGGGCCTCGAGCCGAGCAGTACTTC. Protein sequence: CASSAGPRAEQYF.

The J gene is TRBJ2-1, the V gene TRBV6-2 or TRBV6-3; the match to TRBD2 covers 8 bases. This CDR3 comprises 16 residues. V was clipped by 2 bases and J by 0 bases; unmatched bases: 3. Germline CDR1 reads MNHEY; CDR2 reads SVGEGT. CDR3 residues: CASSYRRGDSYNEQFF. CDR3 bases: TGTGCCAGCAGTTACCGGCGGGGGGACTCCTACAATGAGCAGTTCTTC.

There are many counts of this clonotype. The chain joins TRBV7-2 to TRBJ2-3; 11 bases line up with TRBD2. Germline CDR1 reads SGHTA; CDR2 reads FQGNSA. This CDR3 comprises 15 residues. V lost 5 bases to trimming and J lost 5 bases; unmatched junction nucleotides: 6. The CDR3 loop is CASSVSSGGQDTQYF. CDR3 sequence (DNA): TGTGCCAGCAGCGTCTCTAGCGGGGGGCAAGATACGCAGTATTTT. The full variable domain, rest sourced from reference TRBV7-2 and TRBJ2-3, is GAGVSQSPSNKVTEKGKDVELRCDPISGHTALYWYRQSLGQGLEFLIYFQGNSAPDKSGLPSDRFSAERTGGSVSTLTIQRTQQEDSAVYLCASSVSSGGQDTQYFGPGTRLTVL.

This clonotype was recorded a few times. This chain joins TRBV10-3 and TRBJ2-5, with 13 bases identical to TRBD2. Losses at the gene ends were 1 base for V and 1 base for J; bases not matched to a gene: 0. Germline CDR1 is ENHRY and CDR2 is SYGVKD. CDR3 length: 16 residues. CDR3 bases: TGTGCCATCAGTGAGTGGACTAGCGGGGGCCAAGAGACCCAGTACTTC. Its translation is CAISEWTSGGQETQYF.

The chain couples TRBV20-1 to TRBJ1-4, with D unclear. V was pared by 1 base and J by 8 bases, with 11 bases between. The CDR3 spans 13 residues. Germline lookup yields CDR1 DFQATT and CDR2 SNEGSKA (reference sequence). Here the CDR3 DNA reads TGCAGTGCTAGAGCCCCCCGGGGAGAAAAACTGTTTTTT. Translating it yields CSARAPRGEKLFF.

The table lists this clonotype with a few counts. The genes are TRBV27 and TRBJ2-1, with D maybe TRBD1 (5 bases). Germline V gene lookup returns CDR1 MNHEY and CDR2 SMNVEV (reference sequence). Trimming pared 3 bases from V and 6 bases from J, leaving 15 bases between. The CDR3 length is 15 residues. The CDR3 DNA is TGTGCCAGCAGTTTGGGGCGAGTCCCCGGCAATGAGCAGTTCTTC. Translated, it gives CASSLGRVPGNEQFF.